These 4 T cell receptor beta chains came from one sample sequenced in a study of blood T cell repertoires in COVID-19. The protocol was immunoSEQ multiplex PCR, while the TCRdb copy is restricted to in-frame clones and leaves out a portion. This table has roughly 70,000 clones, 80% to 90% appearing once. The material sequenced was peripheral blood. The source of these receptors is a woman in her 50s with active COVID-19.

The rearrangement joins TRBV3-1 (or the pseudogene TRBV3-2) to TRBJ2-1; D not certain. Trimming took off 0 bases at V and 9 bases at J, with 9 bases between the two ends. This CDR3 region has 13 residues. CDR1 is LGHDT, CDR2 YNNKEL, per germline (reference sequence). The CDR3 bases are TGTGCCAGCAGCCAAGAGTTCTCTAGTGAGCAGTTCTTC. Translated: CASSQEFSSEQFF.

Here the CDR3 DNA reads TGTGCCAGCTCACCGGGGTCCAACAGGGTCACCGGGGAGCTGTTTTTT. Protein product: CASSPGSNRVTGELFF. V is TRBV18 and J is TRBJ2-2, with D possibly TRBD1 on 6 matching bases. V was clipped by 3 bases and J by 4 bases, with 15 bases between them. This CDR3 is built from 16 residues. CDR1 is KGHSH and CDR2 is LQKENI in the germline V gene.

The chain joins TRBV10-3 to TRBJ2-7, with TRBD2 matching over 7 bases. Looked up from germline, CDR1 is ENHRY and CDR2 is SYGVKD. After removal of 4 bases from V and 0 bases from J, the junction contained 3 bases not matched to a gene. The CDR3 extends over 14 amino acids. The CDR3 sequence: CAISVGGSSYEQYF. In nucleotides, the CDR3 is TGTGCCATCAGTGTAGGCGGGAGCTCCTACGAGCAGTACTTC.

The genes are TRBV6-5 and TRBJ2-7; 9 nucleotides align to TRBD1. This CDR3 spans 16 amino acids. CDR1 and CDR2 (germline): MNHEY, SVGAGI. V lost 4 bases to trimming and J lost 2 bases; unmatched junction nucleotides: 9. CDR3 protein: CASSSPRTGVTYEQYF. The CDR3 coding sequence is TGTGCCAGCAGTTCTCCGAGGACAGGGGTTACCTACGAGCAGTACTTC.